Following are 20 T cell receptor beta chains from one sample sequenced in a study of OX40 agonist ivuxolimab in advanced cancers. The library was obtained by the immunoSEQ multiplex PCR assay. The table comes from immuneACCESS by way of TCRdb, which keeps in-frame sequences with V and J called. Part of the clones is missing from these tables; in studies checked, under half for an unresolved V gene and the rest for unknown reasons. In this sample the table shows under 95,000 clones, roughly 86% of which occur a single time. About 0.75% of the sample lies in the top ten. Sequencing was performed on CD4+ or CD8+ T cells sorted from blood, taken in a trial of the OX40 agonist ivuxolimab. These receptors were obtained from an adult with an advanced solid tumor such as melanoma, head and neck, liver or kidney cancer.

The J gene is TRBJ2-7, the V gene TRBV6-1; possible D gene TRBD1, 6 bases. Germline CDR1 reads MNHNS; CDR2 reads SASEGT. Trimming removed 8 bases from V and 4 bases from J, with 12 bases in between. This CDR3 region has 12 residues. Written as DNA, the CDR3 is TGTGCCAGCCGTACAGGGAGATACGAGCAGTACTTC. Amino acids: CASRTGRYEQYF.

This clone was counted between two and nine times. This sequence joins TRBV14 and TRBJ1-6; D unresolved. This CDR3 spans 14 amino acids. CDR1 is SGHDN, CDR2 FVKESK, per germline. V was clipped by 4 bases and J by 8 bases, with 12 bases between them. For the CDR3, the DNA is TGTGCCAGCAGCCCCTTCTCGTCTGATTCACCCCTCCACTTT. It is translated as CASSPFSSDSPLHF.

The chain is built from TRBV7-8 and TRBJ2-6; D is unresolved. Looked up from germline, CDR1 is SGHVS and CDR2 is FQNEAQ. V lost 2 bases and J 0 bases, leaving 11 bases between the germline ends. This CDR3 has 17 amino acids. In nucleotides, the CDR3 is TGTGCCAGCAGCTTACTGGCAAGTCACTCTGGGGCCAACGTCCTGACTTTC. It is translated as CASSLLASHSGANVLTF.

V gene TRBV7-8 combines with J gene TRBJ1-1; 8 nucleotides align to TRBD1. CDR1 and CDR2 from the germline V gene are SGHVS and FQNEAQ. Trimming took 3 bases from V and 6 from J; bases not matched to a gene: 6. The CDR3 loop spans 14 amino acids. The DNA of the CDR3 is TGTGCCAGCAGCTTTGGGCAGGGGGCCGCTGAAGCTTTCTTT. Its protein is CASSFGQGAAEAFF. The full variable domain, with the rest looked up from reference TRBV7-8 and TRBJ1-1, is GAGVSQSPRYKVAKRGQDVALRCDPISGHVSLFWYQQALGQGPEFLTYFQNEAQLDKSGLPSDRFFAERPEGSVSTLKIQRTQQEDSAVYLCASSFGQGAAEAFFGQGTRLTVV.

This clone has just a few counts. The chain uses TRBV11-2 and TRBJ1-3; 7 nucleotides line up with TRBD1. V was pared by 3 bases and J by 14 bases, with 13 bases of the junction left unmatched. The germline CDR1 and CDR2 sequences are SGHAT and FQNNGV. The CDR3 extends over 14 amino acids. The CDR3 DNA follows: TGTGCCAGCAGCTTCCAACCCCAGGGGGGCGGCTTATATTTT. Translated: CASSFQPQGGGLYF.

This clone is medium-sized. This chain uses TRBV28 with TRBJ1-5, with unresolved D. This CDR3 contains 13 residues. Germline values: CDR1 MDHEN, CDR2 SYDVKM. Trimming removed 6 bases from V and 5 bases from J, with 11 bases in between. The CDR3 sequence: CASSRTAYQPQHF. The CDR3 nucleotides are TGTGCCAGCAGCCGGACTGCTTATCAGCCCCAGCATTTT.

The chain has TRBV5-8 and TRBJ1-1; 7 bases align to TRBD1. Germline trimming cut 2 bases from V and 11 bases from J; bases unmatched to any gene: 9. Germline CDR1 and CDR2: SGHTS and YDEGEE. The CDR3 extends over 13 amino acids. In DNA form, the CDR3 reads TGTGCCAGCAGCTTTCGACAGGGACTGCGCGCTTTCTTT. Its protein product is CASSFRQGLRAFF.

The V and J genes are TRBV5-1 and TRBJ2-6, with D perhaps TRBD1 (6 bases). Germline loops: CDR1 SGHRS, CDR2 YFSETQ. Deletions cut 3 bases from V and 0 bases from J, with 13 bases between. The CDR3 is made up of 17 amino acids. CDR3 nucleotide sequence: TGCGCCAGCAGCTGGCAGGGGAGAGCCTCTGGGGCCAACGTCCTGACTTTC. It specifies CASSWQGRASGANVLTF.

As DNA, the CDR3 is TGTGCCAGCAGCTTGGGGCCCATGGGCTATGGCTACACCTTC. It translates to CASSLGPMGYGYTF. This chain joins TRBV5-6 and TRBJ1-2, with D uncertain. The V gene lost 0 bases and the J gene lost 4 bases, with 10 bases spanning the gap. From germline, CDR1 is SGHDT and CDR2 YYEEEE. This CDR3 region has 14 residues.

This rearrangement joins TRBV2 to TRBJ2-7; no clear D gene. In germline, CDR1 is SNHLY, CDR2 FYNNEI. The ends were cut back, 4 bases at V and 5 bases at J, with 6 bases in the middle. The CDR3 is 11 residues long. Written as DNA, the CDR3 is TGTGCCAGCAGTGGGTACGACGAGCAGTACTTC. Its protein is CASSGYDEQYF.

CDR3 amino acids: CASSAHRGDYGYTF. CDR3 coding DNA: TGTGCCAGCAGCGCCCACAGGGGCGACTATGGCTACACCTTC. The rearrangement links TRBV9 to TRBJ1-2; TRBD1 matches 7 bases. This CDR3 is 14 amino acids long. Per the germline V gene, CDR1 is SGDLS and CDR2 is YYNGEE. V dropped 3 bases and J dropped 3; count of bases not matched to a gene: 5.

This chain joins TRBV5-1 and TRBJ2-1, with TRBD2 identical over 11 bases. Per the germline V gene, CDR1 is SGHRS and CDR2 is YFSETQ. The CDR3 spans 15 residues. The V and J ends lost 4 bases and 9 bases, in that order; junction bases with no gene match: 9. CDR3 residues: CASSLDGTSGSEQFF. For the CDR3, the DNA is TGCGCCAGCAGCCTCGACGGGACTAGCGGAAGTGAGCAGTTCTTC. Using reference TRBV5-1 and TRBJ2-1 for the parts outside the CDR3, the full variable domain is KAGVTQTPRYLIKTRGQQVTLSCSPISGHRSVSWYQQTPGQGLQFLFEYFSETQRNKGNFPGRFSGRQFSNSRSEMNVSTLELGDSALYLCASSLDGTSGSEQFFGPGTRLTVL.

V and J are TRBV7-3 and TRBJ2-7; TRBD2 might be the D (7 bases). Germline lookup yields CDR1 SGHTA and CDR2 FQGTGA. The V gene lost 5 bases and the J gene lost 3 bases, with 20 bases spanning the gap. This CDR3 spans 16 amino acids. This CDR3 reads CASSPEGGATFYEQYF. Here the CDR3 DNA reads TGTGCCAGCAGCCCAGAGGGGGGGGCGACGTTCTACGAGCAGTACTTC. Supplemented by reference TRBV7-3 and TRBJ2-7, the full variable domain reads GAGVSQTPSNKVTEKGKYVELRCDPISGHTALYWYRQSLGQGPEFLIYFQGTGAADDSGLPNDRFFAVRPEGSVSTLKIQRTERGDSAVYLCASSPEGGATFYEQYFGPGTRLTVT.

This chain links TRBV28 with TRBJ1-1; D call uncertain. Germline loops: CDR1 MDHEN, CDR2 SYDVKM. Trimming stripped 11 bases from V and 0 bases from J, with 16 bases between. The CDR3 runs to 14 residues. The CDR3 here is CAGSRPSLNTEAFF. DNA for the CDR3: TGTGCCGGATCCCGTCCCAGTTTGAACACTGAAGCTTTCTTT.

This chain links TRBV4-3 with TRBJ2-7; 9 positions agree with TRBD2. Germline V gene data show CDR1 as LGHNA and CDR2 as YSLEER. Losses at the gene ends were 4 bases for V and 2 bases for J; bases not matched to a gene: 6. CDR3 length equals 15 residues. Written as DNA, the CDR3 is TGCGCCAGCAGCCCCCGGGGCGGGAGGGCCTACGAGCAGTACTTC. This codes for CASSPRGGRAYEQYF.

This CDR3 is CASSYGRARGTEAFF. CDR3 nucleotides: TGTGCCAGCAGTTACGGACGGGCGAGAGGGACTGAAGCTTTCTTT. This chain uses TRBV6-6 with TRBJ1-1, with D uncertain. V lost 2 bases and J 5 bases, leaving 15 bases between the germline ends. Per germline, CDR1 MNHNY and CDR2 SVGAGI (reference sequence). The CDR3 runs 15 residues.

This rearrangement joins TRBV5-1 to TRBJ2-7; 8 nucleotides align to TRBD1. With V trimmed by 3 bases and J by 4 bases, 6 bases remained unmatched. The CDR3 has 14 amino acids. Germline CDR1 is SGHRS and CDR2 is YFSETQ. CDR3 residues: CASSSTGVGYEQYF. DNA of the CDR3: TGCGCCAGCAGCTCGACAGGGGTCGGGTACGAGCAGTACTTC.

The chain joins TRBV4-3 to TRBJ2-5; 7 nucleotides align to TRBD2. This CDR3 has 16 residues. V lost 1 base, J lost 4 bases, and 9 bases stayed unmatched. Germline assignment: CDR1 LGHNA and CDR2 YSLEER. The CDR3 DNA follows: TGCGCCAGCAGCCAAGGCCAAAGGACTAGTGGAGAGACCCAGTACTTC. Translation: CASSQGQRTSGETQYF.

The chain joins TRBV19 to TRBJ2-5, with TRBD2 identical over 10 bases. The germline gives CDR1 LNHDA, CDR2 SQIVND (reference sequence). This CDR3 comprises 17 residues. With 3 bases clipped from V and 2 bases from J, the junction kept 9 bases outside the gene matches. The CDR3 coding sequence is TGTGCCAGTAGTATGAGGACTAGCGGTCATTATCAAGAGACCCAGTACTTC. Translating gives CASSMRTSGHYQETQYF.

This chain connects TRBV14 to TRBJ2-5, with D perhaps matching TRBD2 (5 bases). The end of the DNA fits TRBJ2-7 better, so the J call may be wrong. Germline assignment: CDR1 SGHDN and CDR2 FVKESK. This CDR3 is 15 amino acids long. CDR3 sequence (DNA): TGTGCCAGCAGCCAAGAGAGGGCACCATTCTACGAGCAGTACTTC. This codes for CASSQERAPFYEQYF.